This TCR beta chain came from a study of cytomegalovirus exposure and HLA in healthy donors. Study-wide results and limits: Most TCR beta V segments were productive about 87% or about 30% of the time in an earlier analysis. It was around 160 TCR beta chains that were listed as cytomegalovirus-associated.

There are a few counts of this clone. Its specificity is unknown. The V gene lost 0 bases and the J gene lost 10 bases, with 20 bases spanning the gap. The CDR3 runs 16 residues. Germline V gene sequence: CDR1 SGDLS, CDR2 YYNGEE. PCR was performed using 60 Vbeta and 13 Jbeta primers. Here immunoSEQ multiplex PCR was the method, and the copy in TCRdb shows in-frame clones only, minus some. Here the sample spans 110,000 to 150,000 clones, around 83% being singletons. This sequence was found in a man aged 35 to 55 in good health and CMV-seropositive. This chain links TRBV9 with TRBJ2-1, with a possible D match to TRBD2 (5 bases). Sample: PBMCs. In DNA form, the CDR3 reads TGTGCCAGCAGCGTAGAGAGTTTTCCCCCCGGGAAAGAGCAGTTCTTC. Translated: CASSVESFPPGKEQFF.